Following are 25 T cell receptor beta chains from one sample sequenced in a study of control samples from healthy donors and cancer patients. This table comes from immunoSEQ multiplex PCR, and its TCRdb copy is limited to in-frame clones, with some not included. Counted here are fewer than 80,000 clones, 85% to 90% occurring once; the ten biggest clones make up less than 7%. Material: PBMCs. The origin of the receptors is a man aged 60 to 69 with colorectal cancer.

V and J are TRBV3-1 (or the pseudogene TRBV3-2) and TRBJ1-2; perhaps TRBD1 as D (5 bases). The germline V and J ends were trimmed by 2 bases and 7 bases, with 14 bases remaining between them. The CDR3 has 14 residues. CDR1 LGHDT and CDR2 YNNKEL come from the germline V gene (reference sequence). In DNA form, the CDR3 reads TGTGCCAGCAGCCAATTGCAAGGGGCATCTGGCTACACCTTC. Protein product: CASSQLQGASGYTF.

V gene TRBV29-1 combines with J gene TRBJ1-4; D is unclear. The CDR3 consists of 13 residues. The V gene's germline CDR1 is SQVTM and CDR2 ANQGSEA. The V end was cut by 6 bases, the J end by 7 bases, with 15 bases between. CDR3 loop: CSVAGAPGEKLFF. For the CDR3, the DNA is TGCAGCGTGGCGGGAGCCCCGGGTGAAAAACTGTTTTTT.

V and J are TRBV11-2 and TRBJ1-3; TRBD1 is a possible D gene (6 bases). Trimming shortened V by 4 bases and J by 3 bases, and 19 bases separated the two germline ends. Germline lookup yields CDR1 SGHAT and CDR2 FQNNGV. The CDR3 sequence is 17 residues long. CDR3 amino acids: CASSSVGALSFGNTIYF. DNA of the CDR3: TGTGCCAGCAGCTCGGTGGGGGCGCTTAGCTTTGGAAACACCATATATTTT.

This clone was observed a handful of times. The rearrangement uses TRBV4-1 and TRBJ2-5; no definite D call. This CDR3 spans 13 amino acids. Germline CDR1 MGHRA, CDR2 YSYEKL. Trimming shortened V by 1 base and J by 4 bases, and 7 bases separated the two germline ends. CDR3 residues: CASSQARLETQYF. In DNA, the CDR3 is TGCGCCAGCAGCCAAGCTCGCCTAGAGACCCAGTACTTC.

This sequence joins TRBV7-9 and TRBJ2-1; 7 nucleotides match TRBD2. Germline loops: CDR1 SEHNR, CDR2 FQNEAQ (reference sequence). Trimming at V came to 1 base and at J to 3 bases, leaving 0 bases not matched to a gene. This CDR3 comprises 14 residues. The DNA of the CDR3 is TGTGCCAGCAGCTTAGGGACTAGCTACAATGAGCAGTTCTTC. This gives the protein CASSLGTSYNEQFF.

The V gene is TRBV7-6, the J gene TRBJ2-7; no definite D call. Trimming took 3 bases from V and 4 from J, leaving 4 bases between them. This CDR3 comprises 11 residues. Germline CDR1 is SGHVS and CDR2 is FNYEAQ. As DNA, the CDR3 is TGTGCCAGCAGCTTTAATTACGAGCAGTACTTC. As protein: CASSFNYEQYF.

The rearrangement links TRBV12-3 or TRBV12-4 to TRBJ1-2; no firm D call. The germline V and J ends were trimmed by 5 bases and 4 bases, with 8 bases remaining between them. The CDR3 consists of 12 residues. The DNA for the CDR3 is TGTGCCAGCAGTCGCCGGGGCTATGGCTACACCTTC. Its translation: CASSRRGYGYTF.

The chain recombines TRBV10-3 with TRBJ2-7, with D tentatively TRBD2 (6 bases). Between the trimmed V and J ends, which lost 4 bases and 0 bases, there was a span of 13 bases. The germline gives CDR1 ENHRY, CDR2 SYGVKD. The CDR3 is 15 residues long. This chain's CDR3 is CAISGDWTPSYEQYF. DNA for the CDR3: TGTGCCATCAGTGGGGACTGGACTCCCTCCTACGAGCAGTACTTC.

The chain combines TRBV25-1 with TRBJ2-7; perhaps TRBD2 as D (6 bases). Between the trimmed V and J ends, which lost 2 bases and 3 bases, there was a span of 11 bases. The CDR3 has 14 residues. CDR1 MGHDK and CDR2 SYGVNS come from the germline V gene. This CDR3 is CASSEVGGYYEQYF. The CDR3 nucleotides read TGTGCCAGCAGTGAAGTTGGAGGGTACTACGAGCAGTACTTC.

This clone was seen only once. CDR3: CASSPGGARIYGYTF. For the CDR3, the DNA is TGTGCCAGCTCACCCGGGGGGGCAAGGATCTATGGCTACACCTTC. This chain joins TRBV18 and TRBJ1-2; TRBD1 might be the D (6 bases). The V end was cut by 3 bases, the J end by 4 bases, with 15 bases between. The CDR3 has 15 residues. Germline V CDR1 and CDR2: KGHSH, LQKENI.

The V call is TRBV7-8, the J call TRBJ2-2, with TRBD2 matching 7 bases. The CDR3 is 17 residues long. Germline V gene data show CDR1 as SGHVS and CDR2 as FQNEAQ. The J segment lost 5 bases and the V segment lost 1 base, leaving 10 bases of the junction unmatched. The CDR3 coding sequence is TGTGCCAGCAGCTTAGAGGAGGGAGGGTATGGGACCGGGGAGCTGTTTTTT. This sequence encodes CASSLEEGGYGTGELFF.

The chain is built from TRBV3-1 (or the pseudogene TRBV3-2) and TRBJ1-1, with TRBD1 as a possible D gene (5 bases). This CDR3 contains 14 residues. Trimming removed 6 bases from V and 4 bases from J, with 15 bases in between. Germline CDR1 is LGHDT and CDR2 is YNNKEL (reference sequence). Here the CDR3 reads CASSHLGTGTEAFF. The CDR3 nucleotides read TGTGCCAGCAGTCACCTAGGGACGGGCACTGAAGCTTTCTTT.

This chain links TRBV4-3 with TRBJ1-1; possibly TRBD1 for D (6 bases). This CDR3 contains 16 residues. Trimming removed 0 bases at V and 10 bases at J, with 21 bases between. In germline, CDR1 is LGHNA, CDR2 YSLEER. The CDR3 region is CASSQDRSGARPSAFF. The CDR3 region has the DNA TGCGCCAGCAGCCAAGATCGATCGGGGGCGCGTCCTTCAGCTTTCTTT.

The chain is built from TRBV18 and TRBJ2-1, with a tentative D call TRBD1 (6 bases). The germline V gene has CDR1 KGHSH and CDR2 LQKENI. The germline V and J ends were trimmed by 3 bases and 10 bases, with 10 bases remaining between them. The CDR3 spans 12 residues. CDR3 in DNA: TGTGCCAGCTCACCGTGGACAGAGGAGCAGTTCTTC. It encodes CASSPWTEEQFF.

The chain employs TRBV2 and TRBJ1-1; the D is unclear. The CDR3 runs to 13 residues. V lost 2 bases, J lost 6 bases, and 10 bases lay in between. CDR1 and CDR2 from the germline V gene are SNHLY and FYNNEI. CDR3 residues: CASSELEGSEAFF. CDR3 coding DNA: TGTGCCAGCAGTGAATTGGAGGGCTCTGAAGCTTTCTTT.

This clone is a singleton in its sample. The CDR3 sequence is CATSAPLWDPLDTNTGELFF. In DNA, the CDR3 is TGTGCCACCAGCGCTCCCTTATGGGACCCCCTGGACACTAACACCGGGGAGCTGTTTTTT. The rearrangement uses TRBV24-1 and TRBJ2-2; either TRBD1 or TRBD2 may fit D (5 bases each). With 7 bases removed from V and 2 bases from J, the gap between germline ends came to 28 bases. The germline CDR1 and CDR2 sequences are KGHDR and SFDVKD. This CDR3 comprises 20 residues.

The chain couples TRBV7-2 to TRBJ1-4; 7 bases are a match to TRBD1. The trim removed 8 bases at V and 7 bases at J, leaving 13 bases unmatched. This CDR3 is 15 amino acids long. Germline V gene sequence: CDR1 SGHTA, CDR2 FQGNSA. CDR3 nucleotides: TGTGCCAGCGGGACAGTCTTGGGTTTCGGTGAAAAACTGTTTTTT. Translation: CASGTVLGFGEKLFF. Supplemented by reference TRBV7-2 and TRBJ1-4, the full variable domain reads GAGVSQSPSNKVTEKGKDVELRCDPISGHTALYWYRQSLGQGLEFLIYFQGNSAPDKSGLPSDRFSAERTGGSVSTLTIQRTQQEDSAVYLCASGTVLGFGEKLFFGSGTQLSVL.

The chain combines TRBV6-5 with TRBJ1-6, with D perhaps matching TRBD1 (6 bases). The germline V gene encodes CDR1 MNHEY and CDR2 SVGAGI. V lost 4 bases and J lost 0, with 7 bases in between. CDR3 length: 15 amino acids. CDR3 residues: CASSSQGSYNSPLHF. CDR3 nucleotide sequence: TGTGCCAGCAGTTCACAGGGCTCCTATAATTCACCCCTCCACTTT.

The V gene is TRBV6-6, the J gene TRBJ2-1; no firm D call. Trimming took off 6 bases at V and 6 bases at J, with 18 bases between the two ends. This CDR3 region has 15 residues. Germline CDR1 and CDR2: MNHNY and SVGAGI (reference sequence). CDR3 sequence: CASSSDPLASNEQFF. The CDR3 nucleotides are TGTGCCAGCAGCTCCGACCCGCTCGCAAGCAATGAGCAGTTCTTC.

This clone was counted a few times. This sequence joins TRBV5-5 and TRBJ1-1; weak D call: TRBD1 (5 bases). Trimming cost V 1 base and J 3 bases, with 7 bases left between them. In germline, CDR1 is SGHKS, CDR2 YYEKEE (reference sequence). The CDR3 is 13 residues long. The CDR3 loop reads CASSLWGDTEAFF. The CDR3 coding sequence is TGTGCCAGCAGCTTGTGGGGGGACACTGAAGCTTTCTTT.

This chain joins TRBV30 and TRBJ2-2; D unresolved. Germline values: CDR1 GTSNPN, CDR2 SVGIG (reference sequence). The CDR3 covers 13 residues. Deletions cut 4 bases from V and 5 bases from J, with 11 bases between. In DNA, the CDR3 is TGTGCCTGGATCCCCACACGGACCGGGGAGCTGTTTTTT. This sequence encodes CAWIPTRTGELFF. Supplemented by reference TRBV30 and TRBJ2-2, the full variable domain reads SQTIHQWPATLVQPVGSPLSLECTVEGTSNPNLYWYRQAAGRGLQLLFYSVGIGQISSEVPQNLSASRPQDRQFILSSKKLLLSDSGFYLCAWIPTRTGELFFGEGSRLTVL.

V and J are TRBV3-1 (or the pseudogene TRBV3-2) and TRBJ2-7, with D tentatively TRBD1 (5 bases). Germline lookup yields CDR1 LGHDT and CDR2 YNNKEL (reference sequence). The CDR3 consists of 12 residues. V shed 5 bases and J shed 3 bases, with 8 bases lying between them. CDR3 protein: CASSYQGYEQYF. In nucleotides, the CDR3 is TGTGCCAGCAGCTACCAGGGCTACGAGCAGTACTTC.

V gene TRBV4-1 combines with J gene TRBJ1-1; D might be TRBD1 (6 bases). Per germline, CDR1 MGHRA and CDR2 YSYEKL. The CDR3 sequence is 15 residues long. Trimming removed 3 bases at V and 1 base at J, with 12 bases between. In DNA, the CDR3 is TGCGCCAGCAGCCAGAAGAGGGGGGAGAACACTGAAGCTTTCTTT. Protein product: CASSQKRGENTEAFF.

J is TRBJ2-7 and V is TRBV6-5; tentative D call: TRBD2 (6 bases). Trimming cost V 8 bases and J 7 bases, with 18 bases left between them. Germline V lookup: CDR1 MNHEY, CDR2 SVGAGI. The length of the CDR3 is 13 residues. CDR3 loop: CASRDFNHEEQYF. The CDR3 region has the DNA TGTGCCAGCCGGGACTTTAACCACGAGGAGCAGTACTTC.

The V and J genes are TRBV20-1 and TRBJ1-4; D is uncertain. CDR1 is DFQATT, CDR2 SNEGSKA, per germline (reference sequence). Trimming cost V 4 bases and J 9 bases, with 9 bases left between them. This CDR3 region has 11 residues. CDR3: CSAKVKKKLFF. The CDR3 region has the DNA TGCAGTGCTAAGGTGAAAAAAAAACTGTTTTTT.